The 26 T cell receptor beta chains below were found in one sample sequenced in a study of blood T cells in healthy people across ages (dated by TCRdb to 2013 to 2016). The method was 5' RACE. Sequencing relied on an Illumina HiSeq 2500. The second PCR ran for about 6 to 12 cycles and used a J-beta primer mix along with a sample-barcoded 5' primer. The public reads were quality trimmed at Q25 with fastp and then assembled into clones with MiXCR by TCRdb, keeping productive beta chains. Duplicate CDR3 protein sequences are folded into a single record with the most common DNA and genes. The sample data list more than 650,000 distinct CDR3 sequences, and 20% to 25% of these were observed just once. Under 25% of the sample is in the top ten clones. Sequences were obtained from blood. The source of these receptors is a man between 65 and 85 years old in good health.

This clonotype was observed a few times. The V call is TRBV18, the J call TRBJ1-6; D call uncertain. Trimming removed 2 bases at V and 4 bases at J, with 6 bases between. The germline CDR1 and CDR2 sequences are KGHSH and LQKENI. The CDR3 contains 14 residues. The CDR3 DNA sequence: TGTGCCAGCTCACCAGGAGCGTATAATTCACCCCTCCACTTT. It specifies CASSPGAYNSPLHF.

The CDR3 DNA follows: TGCAGTGCTAACCCATCACACACGTCCACCAACGAGCAGTACTTC. Amino acids: CSANPSHTSTNEQYF. The V gene is TRBV20-1, the J gene TRBJ2-1; D not resolved. The J call may be wrong; the DNA end is better matched by TRBJ2-7. CDR3 size: 15 residues. Germline V gene data show CDR1 as DFQATT and CDR2 as SNEGSKA (reference sequence).

The chain carries TRBV12-3 or TRBV12-4 and TRBJ1-5; no definite D call. CDR3 length: 14 residues. The V end lost 3 bases, the J end lost 0 bases, and 6 bases lay between the germline ends. The CDR3 nucleotides read TGTGCCAGCAGTTTTTGGGATAGCAATCAGCCCCAGCATTTT. This codes for CASSFWDSNQPQHF.

The sample holds one count of this clonotype. V usage is TRBV12-3 or TRBV12-4 and J usage is TRBJ2-3; D unresolved. CDR3 size: 12 residues. Deletions cut 6 bases from V and 13 bases from J, with 17 bases between. The CDR3: CASRLTTDMEYF. CDR3 sequence (DNA): TGTGCCAGCAGACTGACCACAGATATGGAGTATTTT.

The CDR3 region is CSAGSASGDVDTQYF. In DNA, the CDR3 is TGCAGTGCCGGGTCGGCTAGCGGGGATGTAGATACGCAGTATTTT. The J gene is TRBJ2-3, the V gene TRBV20-1; 9 bases match TRBD2. The CDR3 length is 15 residues. V was pared by 6 bases and J by 5 bases, with 12 bases of the junction left unmatched. Germline CDR1 is DFQATT and CDR2 is SNEGSKA (reference sequence).

There are a few counts of this clonotype. The genes are TRBV10-3 and TRBJ2-5; perhaps TRBD1 as D (8 bases). CDR3 size: 14 residues. Germline loops: CDR1 ENHRY, CDR2 SYGVKD. Trimming took off 6 bases at V and 4 bases at J, with 15 bases between the two ends. CDR3 amino acids: CAIRPDREGETQYF. The CDR3 DNA sequence: TGTGCCATCAGACCGGACAGGGAGGGAGAGACCCAGTACTTC.

This clonotype was picked up many times. The V call is TRBV27, the J call TRBJ1-1; maybe TRBD1 (6 bases). V gave up 6 bases and J gave up 5 bases, with 10 bases separating them. This CDR3 is built from 12 residues. The germline V gene encodes CDR1 MNHEY and CDR2 SMNVEV (reference sequence). CDR3: CASSFRGTEAFF. CDR3 bases: TGTGCCAGCAGCTTCAGGGGAACTGAAGCTTTCTTT.

As concerns this clonotype: This may come from a read error, since a much larger clone is one base off. The chain combines TRBV5-1 with TRBJ1-1; D may be TRBD1 (5 bases). V was pared by 10 bases and J by 2 bases, with 21 bases between. The CDR3 has 15 residues. CDR1 SGHRS and CDR2 YFSETQ come from the germline V gene. The CDR3 nucleotides are TGCGCCTGCCCCGGGACCCCATTATTTAACACTGAAGCTTTCTTT. Its protein product is CACPGTPLFNTEAFF.

V and J are TRBV20-1 and TRBJ1-5, with 7 bases that match TRBD1. In germline, CDR1 is DFQATT, CDR2 SNEGSKA (reference sequence). There are 14 residues in the CDR3. J was trimmed by 9 bases and V by 4 bases; bases with no gene match: 12. The CDR3 DNA sequence: TGCAGTGCTATTGTCGACAGGGCGTTGGGGCCCCAGCATTTT. Translated: CSAIVDRALGPQHF.

The rearrangement joins TRBV20-1 to TRBJ2-3; tentatively, D is TRBD1 (6 bases). This CDR3 has 16 residues. Germline assignment: CDR1 DFQATT and CDR2 SNEGSKA (reference sequence). Trimming removed 6 bases from V and 3 bases from J, with 22 bases in between. CDR3 in amino acids: CSATLNRVELTDTQYF. Here the CDR3 DNA reads TGCAGTGCCACCCTCAACAGGGTAGAGTTGACAGATACGCAGTATTTT.

In its sample, this clonotype was seen a few times. V is TRBV18 and J is TRBJ1-5; D unresolved. The CDR3 totals 13 residues. Germline CDR1 is KGHSH and CDR2 is LQKENI. Trimming stripped 2 bases from V and 5 bases from J, with 7 bases between. The CDR3 nucleotides are TGTGCCAGCTCACCAGAAAGGGATCAGCCCCAGCATTTT. Its protein product is CASSPERDQPQHF.

This clonotype was picked up a small number of times. V gene TRBV20-1 combines with J gene TRBJ2-1; TRBD2 matches 7 bases. The CDR3 contains 14 residues. Germline lookup yields CDR1 DFQATT and CDR2 SNEGSKA (reference sequence). Germline trimming cut 3 bases from V and 7 bases from J; bases unmatched to any gene: 9. The chain's CDR3 is CSASPRWGGNEQFF. The CDR3, as DNA: TGCAGTGCTAGTCCACGGTGGGGGGGTAATGAGCAGTTCTTC.

The gene calls are TRBV13 and TRBJ1-1, with TRBD1 matching 7 bases. V dropped 4 bases and J dropped 0; count of bases not matched to a gene: 8. The CDR3 extends over 16 amino acids. CDR1 PRHDT and CDR2 FYEKMQ come from the germline V gene (reference sequence). CDR3 nucleotide sequence: TGTGCCAGCAGCTCACGGACAGGACCCATGAACACTGAAGCTTTCTTT. The encoded protein is CASSSRTGPMNTEAFF.

This clonotype occurred a few times. The chain recombines TRBV12-3 or TRBV12-4 with TRBJ2-1; tentative D call: TRBD1 (6 bases). V lost 5 bases to trimming and J lost 2 bases, with 19 bases between them. The CDR3 has 17 amino acids. CDR3 sequence: CASSGKQGSGTYNEQFF. In DNA, the CDR3 is TGTGCCAGCAGTGGGAAACAGGGAAGTGGAACCTACAATGAGCAGTTCTTC.

In DNA, the CDR3 is TGTGCCCACATGGACAGGGTCCATGGCTACACCTTC. Protein: CAHMDRVHGYTF. The rearrangement joins TRBV6-2 or TRBV6-3 to TRBJ1-2; 8 bases are shared with TRBD1. This CDR3 region has 12 residues. Germline assignment: CDR1 MNHEY and CDR2 SVGEGT. V was pared by 11 bases and J by 6 bases, with 8 bases of the junction left unmatched.

In DNA form, the CDR3 reads TGCGCCAGCAGCTTAGGGACAAGTTCCCAGCGGGGGGCCAACGTCCTGACTTTC. It specifies CASSLGTSSQRGANVLTF. The chain links TRBV5-1 to TRBJ2-6; perhaps TRBD1 as D (6 bases). V lost 2 bases to trimming and J lost 4 bases, with 19 bases between them. The CDR3 is made up of 18 amino acids. Germline CDR1 and CDR2: SGHRS and YFSETQ.

V gene TRBV20-1 combines with J gene TRBJ1-1, with D possibly being TRBD1 (5 bases). Germline assignment: CDR1 DFQATT and CDR2 SNEGSKA (reference sequence). The germline V and J ends were trimmed by 7 bases and 0 bases, with 9 bases remaining between them. The CDR3 consists of 12 residues. The CDR3 protein is CSVRGMNTEAFF. DNA for the CDR3: TGCAGTGTTCGGGGGATGAACACTGAAGCTTTCTTT.

This clonotype was found a few times. This chain links TRBV7-2 with TRBJ1-2; 8 bases are shared with TRBD1. CDR3 length: 15 amino acids. Germline assignment: CDR1 SGHTA and CDR2 FQGNSA. Losses at the gene ends were 3 bases for V and 2 bases for J; bases not matched to a gene: 5. CDR3 in DNA: TGTGCCAGCAGCTTTACAGGGGGTGGGAACTATGGCTACACCTTC. This sequence encodes CASSFTGGGNYGYTF.

A few counts support this clonotype. The rearrangement uses TRBV12-3 or TRBV12-4 and TRBJ2-5; D not certain. The J call is doubtful: the DNA matches TRBJ2-7 better. The CDR3 runs 15 residues. The CDR3 bases are TGTGCCAGCAGACCTGGACGGCGGCCATGGGGCGAGCAGTACTTC. It translates to CASRPGRRPWGEQYF.

The chain uses TRBV12-3 or TRBV12-4 and TRBJ2-3; TRBD2 might be the D (5 bases). V dropped 5 bases and J dropped 0 bases, with 9 bases sitting between them. This CDR3 region has 14 residues. The CDR3 loop is CASSRTESTDTQYF. CDR3 DNA sequence: TGTGCCAGCAGTCGGACTGAAAGCACAGATACGCAGTATTTT.

The rearrangement uses TRBV20-1 and TRBJ2-3; D unclear. The CDR3 is 12 amino acids. CDR1 is DFQATT and CDR2 is SNEGSKA in the germline V gene (reference sequence). The V end was cut by 3 bases, the J end by 2 bases, with 6 bases between. The CDR3 region is CSASLNTDTQYF. CDR3 nucleotides: TGCAGTGCTAGCTTAAACACAGATACGCAGTATTTT.

This clonotype was detected a few times. The chain joins TRBV20-1 to TRBJ2-1; D not certain. This CDR3 has 16 amino acids. The ends were cut back, 5 bases at V and 0 bases at J, with 17 bases in the middle. Germline CDR1 reads DFQATT; CDR2 reads SNEGSKA (reference sequence). CDR3 region: CSADNNRLSSYNEQFF. In DNA, the CDR3 is TGCAGTGCTGACAATAATCGACTGAGCTCCTACAATGAGCAGTTCTTC.

This clonotype was counted a few times. V usage is TRBV12-3 or TRBV12-4 and J usage is TRBJ2-1, with a weak D call TRBD1 (6 bases). Trimming took off 8 bases at V and 0 bases at J, with 14 bases between the two ends. The CDR3 loop spans 15 amino acids. DNA of the CDR3: TGTGCCAGCGGACAGACAGCTGCCTCCTACAATGAGCAGTTCTTC. Translating it yields CASGQTAASYNEQFF.

Notes on this clonotype: At one of its ends the junction is not consistent with the germline gene, which may arise from a read error. This chain links TRBV7-8 with TRBJ2-1, with 8 nucleotides matching TRBD2. Germline CDR1 and CDR2: SGHVS and FQNEAQ. This CDR3 has 16 residues. This CDR3 reads CASSLAPGGVSNGQFF. The CDR3 nucleotides are TGTGCCAGCAGCTTAGCGCCGGGGGGGGTCTCCAATGGGCAGTTCTTC. The whole variable domain, filled in from reference TRBV7-8 and TRBJ2-1, reads GAGVSQSPRYKVAKRGQDVALRCDPISGHVSLFWYQQALGQGPEFLTYFQNEAQLDKSGLPSDRFFAERPEGSVSTLKIQRTQQEDSAVYLCASSLAPGGVSNGQFFGPGTRLTVL.

A note on this clonotype: A single base separates this from a much larger clone, so it may be a read error. The chain links TRBV5-1 to TRBJ1-2, with 7 bases lining up with TRBD1. Germline CDR1 SGHRS, CDR2 YFSETQ. The CDR3 covers 15 residues. The ends lost 0 bases at V and 10 bases at J; junction bases unmatched: 12. CDR3 nucleotides: TGCGCCAGCAGCTTGGACGGACAGGAAGAGGAACACTACACCTTC. Its protein product is CASSLDGQEEEHYTF.

This clonotype came up many times. V usage is TRBV7-3 and J usage is TRBJ2-3, with TRBD2 matching over 9 bases. The CDR3 totals 16 residues. After removal of 7 bases from V and 5 bases from J, the junction contained 13 bases not matched to a gene. In germline, CDR1 is SGHTA, CDR2 FQGTGA. The CDR3: CASNEEGWTSEDTQYF. DNA for the CDR3: TGTGCCAGCAACGAAGAGGGTTGGACTAGCGAAGATACGCAGTATTTT.